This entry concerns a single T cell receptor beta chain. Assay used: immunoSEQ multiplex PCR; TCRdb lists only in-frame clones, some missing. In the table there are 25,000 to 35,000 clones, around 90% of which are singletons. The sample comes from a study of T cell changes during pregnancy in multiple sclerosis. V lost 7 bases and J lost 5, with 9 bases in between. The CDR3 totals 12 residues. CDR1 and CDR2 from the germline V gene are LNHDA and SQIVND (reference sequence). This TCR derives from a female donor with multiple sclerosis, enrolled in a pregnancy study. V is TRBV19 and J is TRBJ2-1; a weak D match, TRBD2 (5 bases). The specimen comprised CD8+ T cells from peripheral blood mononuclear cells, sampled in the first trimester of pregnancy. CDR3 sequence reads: CASKSGNNEQFF. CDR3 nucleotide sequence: TGTGCCAGTAAAAGCGGAAACAATGAGCAGTTCTTC.